Listed here are 22 T cell receptor beta chains from one sample, sequenced in a study of T cell repertoires in cytomegalovirus infection. Each CDR3 protein gets one entry after TCRdb re-called the reads with MiXCR. The table shows about 300,000 distinct CDR3 sequences, with around 9.1% occurring only once. The specimen sequenced was PBMCs. The receptors were sampled from a human donor in good health (CMV status not recorded). Some clones in this sample may be carry-over from other donors' samples.

This clonotype came up many times. The chain has TRBV7-2 and TRBJ1-2; unclear D gene. The CDR3 extends over 12 amino acids. Deletions cut 4 bases from V and 7 bases from J, with 10 bases between. The V gene's germline CDR1 is SGHTA and CDR2 FQGNSA. The CDR3 DNA reads as TGTGCCAGCAGCTCGTGGACGGGTGGCTACACCTTC. Protein product: CASSSWTGGYTF.

This clonotype occurred a few times. The V call is TRBV2, the J call TRBJ1-6; TRBD1 might be the D (5 bases). The CDR3 is 13 residues long. V was shortened by 7 bases and J by 9 bases, with 13 bases between the two germline ends. Per germline, CDR1 SNHLY and CDR2 FYNNEI. Here the CDR3 reads CASTQGLGSPLHF. CDR3 in DNA: TGTGCCAGCACTCAGGGTTTGGGTTCACCCCTCCACTTT. Using reference TRBV2 and TRBJ1-6 for the parts outside the CDR3, the full variable domain is EPEVTQTPSHQVTQMGQEVILRCVPISNHLYFYWYRQILGQKVEFLVSFYNNEISEKSEIFDDQFSVERPDGSNFTLKIRSTKLEDSAMYFCASTQGLGSPLHFGNGTRLTVT.

This clonotype was seen repeatedly, ten times or more. The chain is built from TRBV20-1 and TRBJ2-2, with D perhaps assigned TRBD1 or TRBD2 (5 bases each). The V and J ends lost 3 bases and 2 bases respectively, with 13 bases between them. Germline lookup yields CDR1 DFQATT and CDR2 SNEGSKA (reference sequence). The CDR3 covers 15 residues. The CDR3 DNA is TGCAGTGCTAGTACCGGGACCCCTAACACCGGGGAGCTGTTTTTT. Translated, it gives CSASTGTPNTGELFF.

This clonotype was detected many times. This rearrangement joins TRBV7-2 to TRBJ1-2, with TRBD1 matching 8 bases. V lost 1 base, J lost 8 bases, and 12 bases stayed unmatched. The CDR3 length is 16 residues. Looked up from germline, CDR1 is SGHTA and CDR2 is FQGNSA. DNA for the CDR3: TGTGCCAGCAGCTTAGATCAGGGGGCGCTTGGTGGGGGCTACACCTTC. Translated: CASSLDQGALGGGYTF.

This clonotype was counted at least ten times. The genes are TRBV28 and TRBJ2-4; 7 bases are shared with TRBD1. The junction had 9 bases not matched to a gene; V was cut back by 9 bases and J by 7 bases. CDR3 length equals 13 residues. Germline lookup yields CDR1 MDHEN and CDR2 SYDVKM. The CDR3 bases are TGTGCCAGTACCTCGGGACAGTTGAACATTCAGTACTTC. Amino acid sequence: CASTSGQLNIQYF.

In its sample, this clonotype was seen many times. This chain links TRBV28 with TRBJ1-3, with unresolved D. From germline, CDR1 is MDHEN and CDR2 SYDVKM. V was cut by 5 bases and J by 4 bases, with 12 bases left in between. The CDR3 consists of 14 residues. The CDR3 protein is CASSPTRQGNTIYF. The CDR3 region has the DNA TGTGCCAGCAGTCCCACGCGGCAAGGAAACACCATATATTTT.

V gene TRBV11-2 combines with J gene TRBJ2-1, with 8 bases fitting TRBD2. The CDR3 consists of 16 residues. Losses at the gene ends were 1 base for V and 7 bases for J; bases not matched to a gene: 9. The germline gives CDR1 SGHAT, CDR2 FQNNGV. The CDR3 bases are TGTGCCAGCAGCTTAGGTGCCGGGGGGGCTGGTAATGAGCAGTTCTTC. Amino acids: CASSLGAGGAGNEQFF.

This clonotype was observed many times. This chain links TRBV7-2 with TRBJ1-2, with TRBD1 matching over 7 bases. Germline V gene data show CDR1 as SGHTA and CDR2 as FQGNSA. CDR3 length: 13 residues. V lost 5 bases to trimming and J lost 4 bases; unmatched junction nucleotides: 4. CDR3 protein: CASSLDRAYGYTF. Written as DNA, the CDR3 is TGTGCCAGCAGCCTTGACAGGGCCTATGGCTACACCTTC. Filled out from reference TRBV7-2 and TRBJ1-2, the complete variable domain reads GAGVSQSPSNKVTEKGKDVELRCDPISGHTALYWYRQSLGQGLEFLIYFQGNSAPDKSGLPSDRFSAERTGGSVSTLTIQRTQQEDSAVYLCASSLDRAYGYTFGSGTRLTVV.

In this sample, this clonotype turned up many times. V is TRBV20-1 and J is TRBJ1-1, with 8 bases that match TRBD1. J gave up 0 bases and V 2 bases, and 2 bases lay outside the gene matches. The CDR3 totals 14 residues. Germline-derived CDR1 and CDR2 are DFQATT and SNEGSKA (reference sequence). CDR3 region: CSARRQGMNTEAFF. The CDR3 nucleotides read TGCAGTGCTAGAAGACAGGGGATGAACACTGAAGCTTTCTTT.

Only a few counts were recorded for this clonotype. The rearrangement joins TRBV28 to TRBJ2-2; the D gene is possibly TRBD1 (6 bases). There are 16 residues in the CDR3. CDR1 is MDHEN, CDR2 SYDVKM, per germline. With 5 bases removed from V and 1 base from J, the gap between germline ends came to 14 bases. The CDR3 nucleotides read TGTGCCAGCAGTGACCCCGGGACAAAGAACACCGGGGAGCTGTTTTTT. Its translation: CASSDPGTKNTGELFF.

This clonotype was seen at least ten times. The J gene is TRBJ2-1, the V gene TRBV20-1, with unresolved D. Trimming took off 4 bases at V and 2 bases at J, with 15 bases between the two ends. CDR1 and CDR2 from the germline V gene are DFQATT and SNEGSKA (reference sequence). The CDR3 has 15 amino acids. In DNA, the CDR3 is TGCAGTGCTATCATGAAACCCGGAACCTACAATGAGCAGTTCTTC. Protein: CSAIMKPGTYNEQFF.

This clonotype was counted at least ten times. J is TRBJ2-2 and V is TRBV5-4, with TRBD1 identical over 7 bases. CDR3 length: 14 amino acids. V lost 3 bases and J lost 6; bases outside the gene matches: 5. Germline V gives CDR1 SGHNT, CDR2 YYREEE (reference sequence). DNA for the CDR3: TGTGCCAGCAGCTCCTACGACAGGGCCGGGGAGCTGTTTTTT. It specifies CASSSYDRAGELFF.

This clonotype has ten or more counts. The genes are TRBV7-6 and TRBJ2-5; no clear D gene. Deletions cut 4 bases from V and 6 bases from J, with 9 bases between. The CDR3 sequence is 12 residues long. Germline V CDR1 and CDR2: SGHVS, FNYEAQ. The DNA for the CDR3 is TGTGCCAGCAGCTACTTCCTTAAGACCCAGTACTTC. Its protein product is CASSYFLKTQYF.

This clonotype was seen only a few times. V is TRBV9 and J is TRBJ2-1; D possibly matches TRBD1 or TRBD2 (6 bases each). This CDR3 comprises 17 residues. Trimming took 0 bases from V and 5 from J, leaving 18 bases between them. From germline, CDR1 is SGDLS and CDR2 YYNGEE. In nucleotides, the CDR3 is TGTGCCAGCAGCGTAGGTGGGGGGCAGGGAGAGAACAATGAGCAGTTCTTC. Protein product: CASSVGGGQGENNEQFF.

The chain has TRBV5-6 and TRBJ2-1, with D unclear. With 6 bases removed from V and 0 bases from J, the gap between germline ends came to 13 bases. Germline values: CDR1 SGHDT, CDR2 YYEEEE. There are 15 residues in the CDR3. CDR3 sequence: CASISGLSSYNEQFF. In DNA form, the CDR3 reads TGTGCCAGCATTTCAGGCCTTAGCTCCTACAATGAGCAGTTCTTC.

This clonotype was seen many times. The rearrangement joins TRBV4-1 to TRBJ2-5; 7 bases match TRBD2. CDR1 and CDR2 from the germline V gene are MGHRA and YSYEKL. The CDR3 extends over 16 amino acids. V lost 3 bases, J lost 1 base, and 8 bases stayed unmatched. The CDR3 sequence is CASSHLSAGIQETQYF. In DNA, the CDR3 is TGCGCCAGCAGCCATCTCTCAGCGGGGATCCAAGAGACCCAGTACTTC.

The chain couples TRBV4-3 to TRBJ2-6, with D possibly TRBD2 on 6 matching bases. The length of the CDR3 is 18 residues. The germline V and J ends were trimmed by 0 bases and 0 bases, with 12 bases remaining between them. Germline V gives CDR1 LGHNA, CDR2 YSLEER. This chain's CDR3 is CASSQDRRGASGANVLTF. In DNA form, the CDR3 reads TGCGCCAGCAGCCAAGATCGTCGCGGGGCCTCTGGGGCCAACGTCCTGACTTTC.

This clonotype was detected many times. V gene TRBV7-2 combines with J gene TRBJ2-2; D is perhaps TRBD1 (5 bases). Between the trimmed V and J ends, which lost 5 bases and 7 bases, there was a span of 14 bases. The CDR3 runs to 14 residues. Germline V gene lookup returns CDR1 SGHTA and CDR2 FQGNSA. CDR3 sequence reads: CASSQDKGSGELFF. DNA of the CDR3: TGTGCCAGCAGCCAGGACAAGGGCAGCGGGGAGCTGTTTTTT.

This clonotype was detected ten times or more. The chain couples TRBV12-3 or TRBV12-4 to TRBJ1-4, with TRBD1 as a possible D gene (5 bases). The length of the CDR3 is 15 residues. The ends were cut back, 1 base at V and 5 bases at J, with 11 bases in the middle. CDR3 region: CASSLGRGTNEKLFF. The CDR3 DNA reads as TGTGCCAGCAGTTTAGGGAGGGGCACCAATGAAAAACTGTTTTTT.

The table lists this clonotype with many counts. The chain employs TRBV7-2 and TRBJ2-5; D perhaps matches TRBD2 (7 bases). V lost 1 base, J lost 5 bases, and 14 bases lay in between. The CDR3 is 15 residues long. Looked up from germline, CDR1 is SGHTA and CDR2 is FQGNSA. Here the CDR3 DNA reads TGTGCCAGCAGCTTAGACGCGGGGGCTGCCGAGACCCAGTACTTC. Translated, it gives CASSLDAGAAETQYF.

There are many counts of this clonotype. This chain joins TRBV24-1 and TRBJ2-2; a possible D gene is TRBD1 (6 bases). This CDR3 contains 15 residues. Germline V gene data show CDR1 as KGHDR and CDR2 as SFDVKD. V was cut by 0 bases and J by 5 bases, with 9 bases left in between. The CDR3 protein is CATSDLGGQTGELFF. CDR3 in DNA: TGTGCCACCAGTGATTTGGGAGGACAGACCGGGGAGCTGTTTTTT.

A remark on this clonotype: Since a much larger clone is just one base distant, this may be a read error. The conserved phenylalanine or tryptophan normally closing the CDR3 is absent here, so this likely arose from a read error. V gene TRBV6-2 or TRBV6-3 combines with J gene TRBJ2-1; TRBD2 aligns across 14 bases. The CDR3 is made up of 15 amino acids. Germline lookup yields CDR1 MNHEY and CDR2 SVGEGT. J lost 6 bases, V lost 7 bases, and 5 bases had no gene match. Written as DNA, the CDR3 is TGTGCCAGCACCACAGGGACTAGCGGGGGCAATGAGCAGTTCTAC. Its protein is CASTTGTSGGNEQFY.